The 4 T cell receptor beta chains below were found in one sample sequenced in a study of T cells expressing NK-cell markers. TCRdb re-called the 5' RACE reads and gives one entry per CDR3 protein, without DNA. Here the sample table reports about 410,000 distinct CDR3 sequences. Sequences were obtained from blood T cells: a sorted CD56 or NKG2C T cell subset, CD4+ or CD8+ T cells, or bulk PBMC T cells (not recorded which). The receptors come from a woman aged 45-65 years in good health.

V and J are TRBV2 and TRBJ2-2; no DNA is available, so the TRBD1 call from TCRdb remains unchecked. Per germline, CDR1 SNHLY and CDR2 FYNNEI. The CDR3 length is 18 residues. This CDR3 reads CASSEEGQGVWNTGELFF.

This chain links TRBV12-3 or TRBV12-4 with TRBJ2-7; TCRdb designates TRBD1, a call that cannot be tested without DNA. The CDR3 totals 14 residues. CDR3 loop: CASRLNAWGDEQYF.

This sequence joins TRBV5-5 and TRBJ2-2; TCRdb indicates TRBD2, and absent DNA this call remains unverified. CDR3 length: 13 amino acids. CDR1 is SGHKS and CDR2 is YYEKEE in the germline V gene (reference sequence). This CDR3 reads CASSPPKDGELFF.

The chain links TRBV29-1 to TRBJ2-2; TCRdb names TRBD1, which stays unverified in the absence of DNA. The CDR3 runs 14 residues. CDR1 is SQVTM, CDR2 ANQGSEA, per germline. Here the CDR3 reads CSGGTSGADGELFF.